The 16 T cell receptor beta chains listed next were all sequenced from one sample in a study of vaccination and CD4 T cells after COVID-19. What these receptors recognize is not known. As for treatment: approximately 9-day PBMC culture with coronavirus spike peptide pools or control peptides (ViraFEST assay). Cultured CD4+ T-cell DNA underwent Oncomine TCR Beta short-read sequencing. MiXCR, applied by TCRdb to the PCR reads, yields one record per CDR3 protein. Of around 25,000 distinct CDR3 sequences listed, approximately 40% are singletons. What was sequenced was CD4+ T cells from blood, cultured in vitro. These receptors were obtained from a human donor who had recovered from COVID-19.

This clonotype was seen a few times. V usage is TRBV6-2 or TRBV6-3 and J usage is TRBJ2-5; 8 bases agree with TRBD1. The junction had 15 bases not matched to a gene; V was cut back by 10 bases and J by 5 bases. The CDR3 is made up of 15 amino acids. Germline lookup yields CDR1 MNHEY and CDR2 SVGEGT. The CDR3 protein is CATRPQTGVIETQYF. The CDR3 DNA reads TGTGCCACTCGACCTCAGACAGGGGTGATCGAGACCCAGTACTTC.

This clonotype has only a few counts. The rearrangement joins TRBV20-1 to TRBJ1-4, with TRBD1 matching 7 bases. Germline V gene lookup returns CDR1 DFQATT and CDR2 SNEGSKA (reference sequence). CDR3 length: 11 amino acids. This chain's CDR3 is CGGQNNEKLFF. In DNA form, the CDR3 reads TGCGGGGGACAGAATAATGAAAAACTGTTTTTT.

The CDR3 spells CASSEQGGDEQYF. CDR3 in DNA: TGTGCCAGCAGTGAACAGGGAGGGGACGAGCAGTACTTC. This chain links TRBV6-1 with TRBJ2-7; 7 bases align to TRBD2. The CDR3 totals 13 residues. V trimming: 2 bases; J trimming: 5 bases; junction bases outside the gene matches: 3. Germline loops: CDR1 MNHNS, CDR2 SASEGT.

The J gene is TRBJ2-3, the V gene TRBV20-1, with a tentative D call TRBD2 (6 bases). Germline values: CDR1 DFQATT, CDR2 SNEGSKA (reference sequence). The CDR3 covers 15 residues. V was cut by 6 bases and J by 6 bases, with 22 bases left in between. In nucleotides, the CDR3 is TGCAGTGCCCCCGGGACCCGAAGGGCGGGGGATACGCAGTATTTT. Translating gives CSAPGTRRAGDTQYF.

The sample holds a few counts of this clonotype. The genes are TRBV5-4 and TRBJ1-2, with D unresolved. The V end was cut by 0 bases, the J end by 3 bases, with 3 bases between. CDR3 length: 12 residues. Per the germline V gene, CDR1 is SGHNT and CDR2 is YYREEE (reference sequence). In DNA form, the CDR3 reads TGTGCCAGCAGCTTGGGTGACTATGGCTACACCTTC. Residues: CASSLGDYGYTF.

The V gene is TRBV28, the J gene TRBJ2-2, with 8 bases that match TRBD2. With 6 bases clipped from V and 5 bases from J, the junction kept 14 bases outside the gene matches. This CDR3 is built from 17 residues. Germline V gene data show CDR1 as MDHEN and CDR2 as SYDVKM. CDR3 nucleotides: TGTGCCAGCAGGGAACTTCGGGGGGGCCGCAGAACCGGGGAGCTGTTTTTT. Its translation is CASRELRGGRRTGELFF.

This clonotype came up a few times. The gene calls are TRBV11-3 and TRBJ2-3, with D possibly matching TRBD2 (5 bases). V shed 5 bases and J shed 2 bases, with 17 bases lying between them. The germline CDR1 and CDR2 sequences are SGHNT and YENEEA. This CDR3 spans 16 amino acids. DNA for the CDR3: TGTGCCAGCAGCCCCTCGGCGGGCCTTACCACAGATACGCAGTATTTT. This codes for CASSPSAGLTTDTQYF.

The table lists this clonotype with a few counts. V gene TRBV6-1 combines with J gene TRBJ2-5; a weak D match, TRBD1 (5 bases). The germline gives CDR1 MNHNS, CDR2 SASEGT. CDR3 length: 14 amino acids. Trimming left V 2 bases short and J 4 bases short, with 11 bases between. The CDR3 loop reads CASSERGGGETQYF. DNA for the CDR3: TGTGCCAGCAGTGAAAGGGGCGGTGGAGAGACCCAGTACTTC.

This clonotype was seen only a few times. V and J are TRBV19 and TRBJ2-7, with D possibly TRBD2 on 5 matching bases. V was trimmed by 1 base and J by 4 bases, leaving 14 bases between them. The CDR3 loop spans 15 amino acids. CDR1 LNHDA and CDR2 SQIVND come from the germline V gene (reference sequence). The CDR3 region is CASSIARGNRYEQYF. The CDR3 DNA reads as TGTGCCAGTAGTATAGCCAGAGGGAATAGGTACGAGCAGTACTTC. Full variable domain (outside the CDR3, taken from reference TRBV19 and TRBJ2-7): DGGITQSPKYLFRKEGQNVTLSCEQNLNHDAMYWYRQDPGQGLRLIYYSQIVNDFQKGDIAEGYSVSREKKESFPLTVTSAQKNPTAFYLCASSIARGNRYEQYFGPGTRLTVT.

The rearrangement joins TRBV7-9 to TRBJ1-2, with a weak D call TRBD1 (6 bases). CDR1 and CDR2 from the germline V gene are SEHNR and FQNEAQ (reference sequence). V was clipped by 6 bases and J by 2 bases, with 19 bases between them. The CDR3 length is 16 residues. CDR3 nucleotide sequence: TGTGCCAGCAGACAGGGCCCCCCCACAGGGAACTATGGCTACACCTTC. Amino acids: CASRQGPPTGNYGYTF.

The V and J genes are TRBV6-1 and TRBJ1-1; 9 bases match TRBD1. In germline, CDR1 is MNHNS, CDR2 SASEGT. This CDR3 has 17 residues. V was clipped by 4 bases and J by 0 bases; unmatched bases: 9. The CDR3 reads CASSVRQGVSLNTEAFF. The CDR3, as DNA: TGTGCCAGCAGTGTTCGACAGGGGGTGAGTCTGAACACTGAAGCTTTCTTT.

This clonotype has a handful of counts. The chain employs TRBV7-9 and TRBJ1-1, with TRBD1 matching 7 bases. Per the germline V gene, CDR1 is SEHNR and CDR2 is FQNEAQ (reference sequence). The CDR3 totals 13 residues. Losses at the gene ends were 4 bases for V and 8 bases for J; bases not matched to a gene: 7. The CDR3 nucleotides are TGTGCCAGCAGCTGGACAGGAAATATAGAAGCTTTCTTT. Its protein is CASSWTGNIEAFF.

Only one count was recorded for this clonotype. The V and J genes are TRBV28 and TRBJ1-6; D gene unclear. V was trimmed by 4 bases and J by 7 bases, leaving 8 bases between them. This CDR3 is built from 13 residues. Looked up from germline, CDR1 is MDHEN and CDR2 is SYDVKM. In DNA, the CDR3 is TGTGCCAGCAGTTACGACCTAAATTCACCCCTCCACTTT. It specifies CASSYDLNSPLHF.

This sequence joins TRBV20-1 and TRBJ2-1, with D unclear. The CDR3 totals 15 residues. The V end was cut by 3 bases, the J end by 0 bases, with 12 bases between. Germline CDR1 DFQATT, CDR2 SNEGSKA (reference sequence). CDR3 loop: CSARVAQNSYNEQFF. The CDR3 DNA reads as TGCAGTGCTAGGGTCGCGCAAAACTCCTACAATGAGCAGTTCTTC.

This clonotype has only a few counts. CDR3 DNA sequence: TGTGCCAGCAGCCGGGATGGACAGGCGACCACTGAAGCTTTCTTT. Its translation: CASSRDGQATTEAFF. V usage is TRBV4-2 and J usage is TRBJ1-1; 7 bases match TRBD1. V lost 4 bases, J lost 4 bases, and 9 bases stayed unmatched. The CDR3 spans 15 residues. Germline lookup yields CDR1 LGHNA and CDR2 YNFKEQ.

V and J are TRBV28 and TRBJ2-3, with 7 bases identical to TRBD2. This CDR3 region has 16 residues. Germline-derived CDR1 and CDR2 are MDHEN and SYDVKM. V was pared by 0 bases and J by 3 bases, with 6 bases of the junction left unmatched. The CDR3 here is CASSLWGGSRTDTQYF. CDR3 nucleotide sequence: TGTGCCAGCAGTTTATGGGGCGGGAGCAGGACAGATACGCAGTATTTT.